The 32 T cell receptor beta chains given below trace back to one sample, sequenced in a study of relationships among human T cell subsets. Semiquantitative ARM-PCR amplified T cell receptor alpha and beta CDR3 regions from mRNA. In ARM-PCR, communal superprimers followed tagged nested gene-specific primers for exponential amplification. TCRdb itself ran the multiplex PCR reads through MiXCR, one entry per CDR3 protein. The table records 2,500 to 3,000 distinct CDR3 sequences, approximately 80% of them present only once. The sequencing input was total T cells sorted from blood. The origin of the receptors is a man aged 40-50 years in good health.

The chain employs TRBV30 and TRBJ2-1, with D perhaps TRBD2 (6 bases). The CDR3 length is 13 residues. In germline, CDR1 is GTSNPN, CDR2 SVGIG (reference sequence). With 7 bases removed from V and 3 bases from J, the gap between germline ends came to 13 bases. This chain's CDR3 is CASARGFYNEQFF. The CDR3 bases are TGTGCCTCCGCCCGGGGGTTCTACAATGAGCAGTTCTTC.

This chain links TRBV7-8 with TRBJ2-1; 9 bases align to TRBD2. There are 18 residues in the CDR3. V gave up 2 bases and J gave up 1 base; unmatched junction bases: 9. Looked up from germline, CDR1 is SGHVS and CDR2 is FQNEAQ. The CDR3 region is CASSLRAGGGRSYNEQFF. The CDR3, as DNA: TGTGCCAGCAGCTTACGGGCGGGAGGGGGCCGGTCCTACAATGAGCAGTTCTTC.

This chain connects TRBV11-2 to TRBJ1-4; D unclear. Per the germline V gene, CDR1 is SGHAT and CDR2 is FQNNGV. The V end lost 0 bases, the J end lost 6 bases, and 5 bases lay between the germline ends. CDR3 length equals 13 residues. The CDR3 nucleotides are TGTGCCAGCAGCTTAGACTCGTATGAAAAACTGTTTTTT. This translates into CASSLDSYEKLFF.

The J gene is TRBJ1-2, the V gene TRBV4-1; 7 bases are shared with TRBD1. CDR1 is MGHRA, CDR2 YSYEKL, per germline. J gave up 4 bases and V 4 bases, and 9 bases lay outside the gene matches. This CDR3 spans 15 amino acids. Here the CDR3 DNA reads TGCGCCAGCAGCCCGCCGAGGGACAGCTCCTATGGCTACACCTTC. This gives the protein CASSPPRDSSYGYTF.

This chain links TRBV30 with TRBJ1-5; 7 bases fit TRBD1. Germline CDR1 is GTSNPN and CDR2 is SVGIG (reference sequence). The CDR3 covers 13 residues. Germline trimming cut 3 bases from V and 1 base from J; bases unmatched to any gene: 0. The CDR3 sequence: CAWRGGSNQPQHF. The CDR3 DNA sequence: TGTGCCTGGAGAGGGGGCAGCAATCAGCCCCAGCATTTT.

The V gene is TRBV4-1, the J gene TRBJ2-7, with 11 bases lining up with TRBD2. Germline CDR1 reads MGHRA; CDR2 reads YSYEKL. The V segment lost 5 bases and the J segment 7 bases; nucleotides outside the gene matches: 16. CDR3 size: 17 residues. CDR3 sequence: CASSFDRLAGSPEEQYF. The CDR3 nucleotides are TGCGCCAGCAGCTTCGACCGACTAGCGGGGTCCCCGGAGGAGCAGTACTTC.

This rearrangement joins TRBV2 to TRBJ2-3; TRBD2 agrees at 9 bases. The CDR3 totals 14 residues. The V segment lost 6 bases and the J segment 4 bases; nucleotides outside the gene matches: 5. Germline CDR1 is SNHLY and CDR2 is FYNNEI. CDR3 sequence reads: CASRKGLAADTQYF. In nucleotides, the CDR3 is TGTGCCAGCAGGAAGGGACTAGCCGCAGATACGCAGTATTTT.

The chain combines TRBV11-2 with TRBJ2-7, with D possibly being TRBD1 or TRBD2 (5 bases each). The ends were cut back, 5 bases at V and 3 bases at J, with 17 bases in the middle. Germline-derived CDR1 and CDR2 are SGHAT and FQNNGV. There are 15 residues in the CDR3. The chain's CDR3 is CASSQSGLNFYEQYF. DNA for the CDR3: TGTGCCAGCAGCCAGTCGGGGCTAAATTTCTACGAGCAGTACTTC.

The V call is TRBV19, the J call TRBJ2-7, with D possibly matching TRBD1 (6 bases). The CDR3 has 15 amino acids. Trimming took 3 bases from V and 1 from J, leaving 13 bases between them. Germline lookup yields CDR1 LNHDA and CDR2 SQIVND (reference sequence). The CDR3 DNA sequence: TGTGCCAGTAGTATTGGTACAGGGTCGTCCTACGAGCAGTACTTC. Protein sequence: CASSIGTGSSYEQYF. The full variable domain, completed using reference TRBV19 and TRBJ2-7, is DGGITQSPKYLFRKEGQNVTLSCEQNLNHDAMYWYRQDPGQGLRLIYYSQIVNDFQKGDIAEGYSVSREKKESFPLTVTSAQKNPTAFYLCASSIGTGSSYEQYFGPGTRLTVT.

This chain uses TRBV6-5 with TRBJ2-5; D is perhaps TRBD1 (5 bases). Trimming took 7 bases from V and 3 from J, leaving 12 bases between them. The CDR3 is 13 amino acids. Germline lookup yields CDR1 MNHEY and CDR2 SVGAGI. The CDR3 loop is CASTREGEETQYF. Written as DNA, the CDR3 is TGTGCCAGCACCAGGGAAGGTGAAGAGACCCAGTACTTC.

This clonotype was counted between two and nine times. V and J are TRBV12-3 or TRBV12-4 and TRBJ2-7; tentative D call: TRBD2 (6 bases). This CDR3 region has 13 residues. Trimming pared 5 bases from V and 4 bases from J, leaving 12 bases between. This CDR3 reads CASSLAGGYEQYF. For the CDR3, the DNA is TGTGCCAGCAGTCTCGCCGGGGGATACGAGCAGTACTTC.

V and J are TRBV6-4 and TRBJ2-1; D gene uncertain. This CDR3 has 13 amino acids. Germline V gene lookup returns CDR1 MRHNA and CDR2 SNTAGT. V lost 0 bases and J 9 bases, leaving 9 bases between the germline ends. Here the CDR3 reads CASSDSLGTEQFF. For the CDR3, the DNA is TGTGCCAGCAGTGACTCGTTAGGTACTGAGCAGTTCTTC.

The CDR3: CASSQETGGFPDTQYF. The DNA of the CDR3 is TGTGCCAGCAGCCAAGAGACAGGGGGCTTCCCAGATACGCAGTATTTT. This chain joins TRBV14 and TRBJ2-3; 10 bases are shared with TRBD1. Germline-derived CDR1 and CDR2 are SGHDN and FVKESK. V shed 0 bases, J shed 4 bases, and the junction held 4 bases outside the gene matches. This CDR3 spans 16 amino acids. Filled out from reference TRBV14 and TRBJ2-3, the complete variable domain reads EAGVTQFPSHSVIEKGQTVTLRCDPISGHDNLYWYRRVMGKEIKFLLHFVKESKQDESGMPNNRFLAERTGGTYSTLKVQPAELEDSGVYFCASSQETGGFPDTQYFGPGTRLTVL.

The sample holds one count of this clonotype. The chain is built from TRBV28 and TRBJ2-1; 9 positions agree with TRBD2. The V gene end was trimmed by 8 bases and the J gene end by 5 bases; junction bases not matched to a gene: 13. CDR1 and CDR2 (germline): MDHEN, SYDVKM. CDR3 size: 16 residues. CDR3 residues: CASATLRGRANNEQFF. CDR3 coding DNA: TGTGCCAGCGCCACACTCCGCGGGAGGGCCAACAATGAGCAGTTCTTC.

The rearrangement joins TRBV11-1 to TRBJ2-1; D not resolved. Trimming removed 3 bases from V and 0 bases from J, with 3 bases in between. This CDR3 is 13 amino acids long. Germline values: CDR1 SGHAT, CDR2 FQDESV (reference sequence). Here the CDR3 DNA reads TGTGCCAGCAGCTTGGGCTCCTACAATGAGCAGTTCTTC. It specifies CASSLGSYNEQFF.

This sequence joins TRBV20-1 and TRBJ2-1; TRBD2 matches 9 bases. CDR1 and CDR2 from the germline V gene are DFQATT and SNEGSKA (reference sequence). There are 14 residues in the CDR3. The trim removed 5 bases at V and 0 bases at J, leaving 2 bases unmatched. This chain's CDR3 is CSAVSGSSYNEQFF. The CDR3 DNA reads TGCAGTGCTGTTAGCGGGAGCTCCTACAATGAGCAGTTCTTC.

The J gene is TRBJ1-5, the V gene TRBV2, with D perhaps TRBD1 (5 bases). Looked up from germline, CDR1 is SNHLY and CDR2 is FYNNEI. V lost 5 bases and J lost 3, with 11 bases in between. The CDR3 contains 14 residues. CDR3 bases: TGTGCCAGCAGTAGGGACGGGAACAATCAGCCCCAGCATTTT. It codes for CASSRDGNNQPQHF.

The chain has TRBV5-1 and TRBJ2-3, with 12 bases identical to TRBD2. There are 14 residues in the CDR3. Germline V gene sequence: CDR1 SGHRS, CDR2 YFSETQ. The ends lost 6 bases at V and 8 bases at J; junction bases unmatched: 7. The CDR3 region has the DNA TGCGCCAGCAAGCTAGCGGGGGGGCAGGGTACGCAGTATTTT. This translates into CASKLAGGQGTQYF.

This chain connects TRBV11-2 to TRBJ2-7, with D possibly matching TRBD2 (6 bases). The germline CDR1 and CDR2 sequences are SGHAT and FQNNGV. This CDR3 has 15 amino acids. Trimming removed 1 base at V and 3 bases at J, with 13 bases between. CDR3 amino acids: CASSLGSGARYEQYF. In nucleotides, the CDR3 is TGTGCCAGCAGCTTAGGATCGGGAGCCCGCTACGAGCAGTACTTC.

The chain carries TRBV28 and TRBJ1-1; D might be TRBD1 (5 bases). Germline assignment: CDR1 MDHEN and CDR2 SYDVKM. This CDR3 comprises 16 residues. V was trimmed by 8 bases and J by 0 bases, leaving 19 bases between them. The CDR3 sequence: CASLKGRQIMNTEAFF. In DNA, the CDR3 is TGTGCCAGCTTAAAGGGGAGACAAATCATGAACACTGAAGCTTTCTTT.

The genes are TRBV2 and TRBJ2-3; D is perhaps TRBD2 (6 bases). V shed 10 bases and J shed 2 bases, with 16 bases lying between them. Germline lookup yields CDR1 SNHLY and CDR2 FYNNEI. The CDR3 has 14 residues. The CDR3 nucleotides are TGTGCCACTTCCGGAGGGACCCTCACAGATACGCAGTATTTT. It translates to CATSGGTLTDTQYF.

On this clonotype: One end of the junction is discordant with germline, which a read error may explain. The chain is built from TRBV4-3 and TRBJ2-1; D remains ambiguous. The CDR3 totals 13 residues. The germline gives CDR1 LGHNA, CDR2 YSLEER. CDR3 sequence reads: CASSQDGLTEQSF. The CDR3 nucleotides are TGCGCCAGCAGCCAAGATGGCCTAACTGAGCAGTCCTTC.

The V and J genes are TRBV11-2 and TRBJ2-5; unclear D gene. Trimming shortened V by 2 bases and J by 4 bases, and 8 bases separated the two germline ends. Germline V lookup: CDR1 SGHAT, CDR2 FQNNGV. There are 13 residues in the CDR3. The CDR3 loop is CASSLWAAETQYF. The DNA for the CDR3 is TGTGCCAGCAGCTTATGGGCGGCAGAGACCCAGTACTTC.

This clonotype has just a few counts. The rearrangement joins TRBV11-2 to TRBJ2-3, with 8 bases fitting TRBD1. The J segment lost 6 bases and the V segment lost 1 base, leaving 3 bases of the junction unmatched. Germline V gene sequence: CDR1 SGHAT, CDR2 FQNNGV. The CDR3 runs 14 residues. The CDR3 spells CASSLGDRPDTQYF. The DNA of the CDR3 is TGTGCCAGCAGCTTAGGGGACAGGCCCGATACGCAGTATTTT.

The V and J genes are TRBV6-1 and TRBJ2-1; 9 bases fit TRBD2. Per germline, CDR1 MNHNS and CDR2 SASEGT. The CDR3 has 16 residues. V was pared by 5 bases and J by 8 bases, with 13 bases of the junction left unmatched. As DNA, the CDR3 is TGTGCCAGCAGTCCAAGCGGCGGTAGCGGGGGTGATGAGCAGTTCTTC. This translates into CASSPSGGSGGDEQFF.

The chain combines TRBV11-2 with TRBJ2-3; 10 bases are a match to TRBD2. V shed 6 bases and J 6 bases; nucleotides not matched to a gene: 12. Germline V gene lookup returns CDR1 SGHAT and CDR2 FQNNGV. The CDR3 contains 16 residues. The DNA for the CDR3 is TGTGCCAGCAGGACCGGGACTAGCGTCTCAGGTGATACGCAGTATTTT. The encoded protein is CASRTGTSVSGDTQYF.

The chain has TRBV11-2 and TRBJ2-3; 11 nucleotides align to TRBD1. This CDR3 region has 14 residues. V gave up 5 bases and J gave up 4 bases; unmatched junction bases: 2. Germline V gene data show CDR1 as SGHAT and CDR2 as FQNNGV. As DNA, the CDR3 is TGTGCCAGCAGCCAGGGACAGGGGGCAGATACGCAGTATTTT. It specifies CASSQGQGADTQYF.

The chain is built from TRBV15 and TRBJ2-1; 13 bases align to TRBD2. The CDR3 runs to 17 residues. Germline lookup yields CDR1 LNHNV and CDR2 YYDKDF (reference sequence). After removal of 1 base from V and 7 bases from J, the junction contained 7 bases not matched to a gene. CDR3 in DNA: TGTGCCACCAGCAGAGTGTCGGGACTAGCGGGGTGGAATGAGCAGTTCTTC. Its translation is CATSRVSGLAGWNEQFF.

The chain uses TRBV11-1 and TRBJ2-7; 9 bases agree with TRBD2. After removal of 5 bases from V and 1 base from J, the junction contained 6 bases not matched to a gene. Germline V gene sequence: CDR1 SGHAT, CDR2 FQDESV (reference sequence). The CDR3 is 15 amino acids. CDR3 coding DNA: TGTGCCAGCAGCGTACTAGCGGGCTTTTCCTACGAGCAGTACTTC. Protein: CASSVLAGFSYEQYF.

J is TRBJ2-7 and V is TRBV7-9, with 9 positions matching TRBD1. Germline CDR1 SEHNR, CDR2 FQNEAQ (reference sequence). The CDR3 sequence is 16 residues long. Losses at the gene ends were 5 bases for V and 5 bases for J; bases not matched to a gene: 13. The CDR3, as DNA: TGTGCCAGCAGCCTACCCAGACAGGGGGGTCGAGACGAGCAGTACTTC. As protein: CASSLPRQGGRDEQYF. Using reference TRBV7-9 and TRBJ2-7 for the parts outside the CDR3, the full variable domain is DTGVSQNPRHKITKRGQNVTFRCDPISEHNRLYWYRQTLGQGPEFLTYFQNEAQLEKSRLLSDRFSAERPKGSFSTLEIQRTEQGDSAMYLCASSLPRQGGRDEQYFGPGTRLTVT.

The sample holds a few counts of this clonotype. The rearrangement links TRBV11-1 to TRBJ2-1; the match to TRBD2 covers 11 bases. Per the germline V gene, CDR1 is SGHAT and CDR2 is FQDESV (reference sequence). V shed 5 bases and J 6 bases; nucleotides not matched to a gene: 9. The CDR3 is 16 residues long. The CDR3 reads CASSRRRLAGGNEQFF. Here the CDR3 DNA reads TGTGCCAGCAGCCGGCGGAGGCTAGCGGGGGGCAATGAGCAGTTCTTC.

The rearrangement links TRBV11-2 to TRBJ2-1; D possibly corresponds to TRBD1 (5 bases). The J call may not be correct, given that the DNA end is closer to TRBJ1-2. This CDR3 is built from 16 residues. CDR1 is SGHAT, CDR2 FQNNGV, per germline. The CDR3 DNA sequence: TGTGCCAGCAGCTTGGCCGGGGCAAGGGAGGAGGATGGCTACACCTTC. This translates into CASSLAGAREEDGYTF.